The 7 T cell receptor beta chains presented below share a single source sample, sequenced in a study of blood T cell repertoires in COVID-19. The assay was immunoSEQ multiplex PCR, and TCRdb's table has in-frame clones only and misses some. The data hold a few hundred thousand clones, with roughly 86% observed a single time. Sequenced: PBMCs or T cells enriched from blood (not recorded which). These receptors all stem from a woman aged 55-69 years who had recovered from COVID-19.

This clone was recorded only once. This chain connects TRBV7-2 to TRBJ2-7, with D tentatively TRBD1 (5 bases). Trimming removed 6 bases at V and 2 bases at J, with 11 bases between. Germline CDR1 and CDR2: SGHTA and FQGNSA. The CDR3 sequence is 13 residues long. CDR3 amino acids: CASRLRGTYEQYF. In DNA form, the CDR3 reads TGTGCCAGCAGATTAAGGGGCACCTACGAGCAGTACTTC.

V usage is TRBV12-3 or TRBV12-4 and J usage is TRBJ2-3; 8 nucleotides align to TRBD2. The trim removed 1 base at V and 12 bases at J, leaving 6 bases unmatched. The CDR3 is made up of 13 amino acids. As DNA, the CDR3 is TGTGCCAGCAGTTTAGATAGGCGGGGGGTCCAGTATTTT. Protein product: CASSLDRRGVQYF.

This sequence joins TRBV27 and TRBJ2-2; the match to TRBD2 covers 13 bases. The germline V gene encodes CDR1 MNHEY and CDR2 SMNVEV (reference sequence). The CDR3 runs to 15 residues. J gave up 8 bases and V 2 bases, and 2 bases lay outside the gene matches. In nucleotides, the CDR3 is TGTGCCAGCAGTTTAGGACTAGCGGGAGTAGGGGAGCTGTTTTTT. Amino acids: CASSLGLAGVGELFF.

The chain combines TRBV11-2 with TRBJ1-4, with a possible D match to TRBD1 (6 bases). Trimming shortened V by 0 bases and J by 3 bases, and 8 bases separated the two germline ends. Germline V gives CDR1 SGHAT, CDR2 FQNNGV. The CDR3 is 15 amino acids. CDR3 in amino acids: CASSLDQGPNEKLFF. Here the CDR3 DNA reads TGTGCCAGCAGCTTAGATCAGGGGCCTAATGAAAAACTGTTTTTT.

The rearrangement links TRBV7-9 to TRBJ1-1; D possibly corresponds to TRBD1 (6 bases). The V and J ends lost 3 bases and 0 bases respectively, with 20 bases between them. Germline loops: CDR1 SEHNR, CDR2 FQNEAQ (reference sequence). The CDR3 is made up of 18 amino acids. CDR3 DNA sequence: TGTGCCAGCAGCTTCCCGCCCATACCACAGGGCATGAACACTGAAGCTTTCTTT. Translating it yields CASSFPPIPQGMNTEAFF.

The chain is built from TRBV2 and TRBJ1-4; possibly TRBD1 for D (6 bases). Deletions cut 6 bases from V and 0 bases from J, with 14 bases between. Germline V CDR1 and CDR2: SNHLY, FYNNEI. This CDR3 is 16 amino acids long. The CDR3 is CASRGADTATNEKLFF. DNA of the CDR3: TGTGCCAGCAGGGGGGCAGACACAGCAACTAATGAAAAACTGTTTTTT. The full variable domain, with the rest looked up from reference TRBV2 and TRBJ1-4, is EPEVTQTPSHQVTQMGQEVILRCVPISNHLYFYWYRQILGQKVEFLVSFYNNEISEKSEIFDDQFSVERPDGSNFTLKIRSTKLEDSAMYFCASRGADTATNEKLFFGSGTQLSVL.

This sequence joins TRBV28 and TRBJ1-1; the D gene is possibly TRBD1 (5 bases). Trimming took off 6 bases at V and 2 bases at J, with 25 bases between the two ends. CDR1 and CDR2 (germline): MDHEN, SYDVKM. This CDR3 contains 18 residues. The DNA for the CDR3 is TGTGCCAGCAGCCCCCCTTGGGGGGTAGCGGGGGTCAACACTGAAGCTTTCTTT. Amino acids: CASSPPWGVAGVNTEAFF.